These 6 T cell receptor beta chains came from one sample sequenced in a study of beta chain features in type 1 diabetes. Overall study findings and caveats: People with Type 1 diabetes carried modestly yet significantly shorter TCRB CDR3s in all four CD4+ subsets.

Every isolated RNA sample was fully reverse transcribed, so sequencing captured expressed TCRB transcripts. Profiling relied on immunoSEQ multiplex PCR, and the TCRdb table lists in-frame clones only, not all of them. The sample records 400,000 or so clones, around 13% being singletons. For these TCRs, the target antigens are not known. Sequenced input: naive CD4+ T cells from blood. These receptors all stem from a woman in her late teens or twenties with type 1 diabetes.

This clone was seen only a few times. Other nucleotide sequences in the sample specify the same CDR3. CDR3 loop: CAWSTGGNQPQHF. The CDR3 coding sequence is TGTGCCTGGAGTACAGGAGGCAATCAGCCCCAGCATTTT. V is TRBV30 and J is TRBJ1-5, with D maybe TRBD1 (5 bases). The CDR3 loop spans 13 amino acids. Germline V CDR1 and CDR2: GTSNPN, SVGIG (reference sequence). Deletions cut 2 bases from V and 2 bases from J, with 7 bases between.

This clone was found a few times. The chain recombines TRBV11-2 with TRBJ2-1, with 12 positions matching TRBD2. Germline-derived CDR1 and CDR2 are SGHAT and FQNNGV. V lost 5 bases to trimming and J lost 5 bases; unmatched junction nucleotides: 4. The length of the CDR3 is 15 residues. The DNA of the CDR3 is TGTGCCAGCAGCCTAAGACTAGCGGGGGACAATGAGCAGTTCTTC. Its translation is CASSLRLAGDNEQFF.

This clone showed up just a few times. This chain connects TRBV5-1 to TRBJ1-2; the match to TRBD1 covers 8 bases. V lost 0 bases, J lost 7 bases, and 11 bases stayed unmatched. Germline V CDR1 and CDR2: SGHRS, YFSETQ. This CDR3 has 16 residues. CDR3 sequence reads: CASSLEGTGMGLGYTF. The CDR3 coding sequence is TGCGCCAGCAGCTTGGAAGGGACAGGAATGGGCCTTGGCTACACCTTC. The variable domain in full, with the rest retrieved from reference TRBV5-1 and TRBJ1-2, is KAGVTQTPRYLIKTRGQQVTLSCSPISGHRSVSWYQQTPGQGLQFLFEYFSETQRNKGNFPGRFSGRQFSNSRSEMNVSTLELGDSALYLCASSLEGTGMGLGYTFGSGTRLTVV.

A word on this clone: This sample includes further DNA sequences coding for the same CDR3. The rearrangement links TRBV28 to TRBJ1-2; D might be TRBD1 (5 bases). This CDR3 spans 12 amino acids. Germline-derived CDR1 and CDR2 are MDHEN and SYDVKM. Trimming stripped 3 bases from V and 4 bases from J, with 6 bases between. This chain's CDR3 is CASSLGGYGYTF. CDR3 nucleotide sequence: TGTGCCAGCAGTTTGGGGGGCTATGGCTACACCTTC.

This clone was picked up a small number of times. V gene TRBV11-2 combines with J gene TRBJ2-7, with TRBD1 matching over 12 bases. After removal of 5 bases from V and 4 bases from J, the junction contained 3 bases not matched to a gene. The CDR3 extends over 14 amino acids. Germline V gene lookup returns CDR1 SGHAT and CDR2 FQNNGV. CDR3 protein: CASSGTGGDYEQYF. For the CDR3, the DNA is TGTGCCAGCAGCGGGACAGGGGGCGATTACGAGCAGTACTTC.

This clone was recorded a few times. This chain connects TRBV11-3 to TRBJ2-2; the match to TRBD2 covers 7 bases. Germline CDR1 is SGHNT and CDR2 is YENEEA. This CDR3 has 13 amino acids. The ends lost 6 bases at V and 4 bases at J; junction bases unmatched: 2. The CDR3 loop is CASSGGGTGELFF. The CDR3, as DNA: TGTGCCAGCAGTGGCGGGGGCACCGGGGAGCTGTTTTTT.